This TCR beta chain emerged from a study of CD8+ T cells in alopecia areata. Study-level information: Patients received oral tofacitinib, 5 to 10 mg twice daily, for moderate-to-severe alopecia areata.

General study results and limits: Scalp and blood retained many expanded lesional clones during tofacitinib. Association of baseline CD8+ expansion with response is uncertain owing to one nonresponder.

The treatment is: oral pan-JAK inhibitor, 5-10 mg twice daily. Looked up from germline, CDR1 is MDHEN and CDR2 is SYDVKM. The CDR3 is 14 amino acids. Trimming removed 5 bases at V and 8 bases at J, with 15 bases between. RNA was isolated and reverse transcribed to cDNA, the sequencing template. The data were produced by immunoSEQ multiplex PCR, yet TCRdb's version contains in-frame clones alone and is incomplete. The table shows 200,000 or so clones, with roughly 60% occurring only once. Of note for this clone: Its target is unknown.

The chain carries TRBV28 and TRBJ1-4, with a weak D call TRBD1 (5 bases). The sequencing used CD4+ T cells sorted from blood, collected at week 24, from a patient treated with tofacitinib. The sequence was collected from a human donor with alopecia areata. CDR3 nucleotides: TGTGCCAGCAGTGGGAGGGGTCATCGCGAAAAACTGTTTTTT. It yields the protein CASSGRGHREKLFF.